This TCR beta chain was retrieved from a study of T-cell memory formation after mild COVID-19. The study, taken as a whole, reports: Researchers found some responding clones in pre-infection memory, a sign that cross-reactive memory joined.

The CDR3 runs 12 residues. With 4 bases removed from V and 0 bases from J, the gap between germline ends came to 6 bases. Germline CDR1 reads SQVTM; CDR2 reads ANQGSEA. In the case of this clonotype: The antigen is not known.

TCRdb passed the 5' RACE reads through MiXCR, listing each CDR3 protein once. Among 140,000 or so distinct CDR3 sequences listed, roughly 6.2% were seen once. The V and J genes are TRBV29-1 and TRBJ1-2, with unresolved D. The clonotype comes from an adult woman who had mild COVID-19 (a few samples of this study predate the infection). Cell type and time point are not known. The sample comprised PBMCs or a T cell subset sorted from them (not recorded which). The CDR3 DNA follows: TGCAGCGTTGTTGGTACTAACTATGGCTACACCTTC. Encoded protein: CSVVGTNYGYTF.